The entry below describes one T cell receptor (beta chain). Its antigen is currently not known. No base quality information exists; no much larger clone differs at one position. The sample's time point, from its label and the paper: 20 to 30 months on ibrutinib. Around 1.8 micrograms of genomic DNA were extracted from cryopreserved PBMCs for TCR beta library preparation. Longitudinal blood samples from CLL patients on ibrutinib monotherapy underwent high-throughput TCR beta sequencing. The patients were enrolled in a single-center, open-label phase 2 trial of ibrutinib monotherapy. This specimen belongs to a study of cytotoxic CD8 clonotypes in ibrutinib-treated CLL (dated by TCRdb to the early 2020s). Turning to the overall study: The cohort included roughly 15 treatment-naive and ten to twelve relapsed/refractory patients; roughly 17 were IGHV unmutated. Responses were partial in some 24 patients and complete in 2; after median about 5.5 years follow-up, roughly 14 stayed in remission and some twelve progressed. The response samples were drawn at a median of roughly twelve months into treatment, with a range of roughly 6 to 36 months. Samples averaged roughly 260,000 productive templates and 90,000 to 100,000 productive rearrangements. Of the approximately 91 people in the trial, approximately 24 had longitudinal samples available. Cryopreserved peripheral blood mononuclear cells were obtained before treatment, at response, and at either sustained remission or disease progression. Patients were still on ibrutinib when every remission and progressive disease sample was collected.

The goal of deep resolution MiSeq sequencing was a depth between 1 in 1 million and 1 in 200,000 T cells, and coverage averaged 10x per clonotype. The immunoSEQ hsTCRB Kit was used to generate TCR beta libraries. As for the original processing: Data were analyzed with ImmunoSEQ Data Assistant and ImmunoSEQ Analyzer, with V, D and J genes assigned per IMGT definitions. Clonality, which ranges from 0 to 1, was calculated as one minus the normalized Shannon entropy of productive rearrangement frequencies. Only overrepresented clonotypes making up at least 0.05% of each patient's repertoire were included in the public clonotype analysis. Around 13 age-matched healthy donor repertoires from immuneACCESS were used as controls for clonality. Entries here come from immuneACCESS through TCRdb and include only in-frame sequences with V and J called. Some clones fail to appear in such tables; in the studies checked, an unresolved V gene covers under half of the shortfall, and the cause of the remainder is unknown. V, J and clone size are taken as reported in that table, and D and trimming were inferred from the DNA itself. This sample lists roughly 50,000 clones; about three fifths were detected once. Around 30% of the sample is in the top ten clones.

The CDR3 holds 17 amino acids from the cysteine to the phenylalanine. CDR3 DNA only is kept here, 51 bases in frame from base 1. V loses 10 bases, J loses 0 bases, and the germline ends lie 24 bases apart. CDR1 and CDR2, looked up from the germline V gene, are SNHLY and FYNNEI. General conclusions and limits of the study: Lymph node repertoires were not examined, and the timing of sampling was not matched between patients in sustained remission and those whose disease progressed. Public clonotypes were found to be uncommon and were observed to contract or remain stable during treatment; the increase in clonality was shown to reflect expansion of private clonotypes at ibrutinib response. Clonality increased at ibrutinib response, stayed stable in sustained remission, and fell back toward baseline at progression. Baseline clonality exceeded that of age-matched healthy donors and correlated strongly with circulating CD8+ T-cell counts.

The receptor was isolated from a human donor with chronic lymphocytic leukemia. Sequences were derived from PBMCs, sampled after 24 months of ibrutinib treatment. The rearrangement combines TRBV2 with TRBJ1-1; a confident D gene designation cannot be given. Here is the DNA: TGTGCCACCGTCGGTCTCGCAGGTGATACCATGAACACTGAAGCTTTCTTT. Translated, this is CATVGLAGDTMNTEAFF.